Below are 17 T cell receptor beta chains sequenced from a single sample in a study of shared clonotypes between healthy human individuals. Data came from immunoSEQ multiplex PCR; TCRdb stores just in-frame clones and leaves some out. Here the sample spans 450,000 to 500,000 clones, roughly 80% being singletons. The sequencing input was PBMCs. The source of these receptors is a woman in her thirties or forties in good health. Some clones in this sample may be carry-over from other donors' samples.

The chain carries TRBV28 and TRBJ2-2; 12 nucleotides agree with TRBD2. The V gene's germline CDR1 is MDHEN and CDR2 SYDVKM. CDR3 length equals 16 residues. V trimming: 3 bases; J trimming: 3 bases; junction bases outside the gene matches: 2. CDR3 amino acids: CASSLTSGSHTGELFF. CDR3 DNA: TGTGCCAGCAGTTTGACTAGCGGGAGCCACACCGGGGAGCTGTTTTTT.

The chain uses TRBV28 and TRBJ1-3, with a possible D match to TRBD1 (5 bases). V gave up 4 bases and J gave up 2 bases, with 12 bases separating them. The CDR3 is 15 amino acids. Germline CDR1 is MDHEN and CDR2 is SYDVKM. CDR3 coding DNA: TGTGCCAGCAGTTCCTCGGACAAGGCTGGAAACACCATATATTTT. Translated, it gives CASSSSDKAGNTIYF. The full variable domain, rest sourced from reference TRBV28 and TRBJ1-3, is DVKVTQSSRYLVKRTGEKVFLECVQDMDHENMFWYRQDPGLGLRLIYFSYDVKMKEKGDIPEGYSVSREKKERFSLILESASTNQTSMYLCASSSSDKAGNTIYFGEGSWLTVV.

The V gene is TRBV19, the J gene TRBJ1-1; the match to TRBD1 covers 9 bases. CDR1 and CDR2 from the germline V gene are LNHDA and SQIVND (reference sequence). The CDR3 extends over 13 amino acids. After removal of 6 bases from V and 6 bases from J, the junction contained 5 bases not matched to a gene. CDR3 amino acids: CASRGQGEAEAFF. For the CDR3, the DNA is TGTGCCAGTAGGGGACAGGGTGAGGCTGAAGCTTTCTTT. Based on the CDR3 plus reference TRBV19 and TRBJ1-1, the full variable domain is DGGITQSPKYLFRKEGQNVTLSCEQNLNHDAMYWYRQDPGQGLRLIYYSQIVNDFQKGDIAEGYSVSREKKESFPLTVTSAQKNPTAFYLCASRGQGEAEAFFGQGTRLTVV.

The chain couples TRBV7-2 to TRBJ2-1; D gene ambiguous. Between the trimmed V and J ends, which lost 5 bases and 8 bases, there was a span of 19 bases. The CDR3 runs 15 residues. The germline V gene has CDR1 SGHTA and CDR2 FQGNSA. The CDR3 loop is CASSRPDLWSYEQFF. CDR3 bases: TGTGCCAGCAGCCGCCCCGACCTGTGGTCGTATGAGCAGTTCTTC.

The rearrangement joins TRBV19 to TRBJ2-3, with TRBD1 matching over 9 bases. CDR3 size: 18 residues. Looked up from germline, CDR1 is LNHDA and CDR2 is SQIVND (reference sequence). J gave up 0 bases and V 5 bases, and 12 bases lay outside the gene matches. As DNA, the CDR3 is TGTGCCAGTAGTGGGGACGGGACAGGGCATCCTAGCACAGATACGCAGTATTTT. Its translation: CASSGDGTGHPSTDTQYF.

For this clone: The likely explanation is a read error, given a far larger clone one base away. V usage is TRBV30 and J usage is TRBJ1-2; D is perhaps TRBD1 (6 bases). Germline-derived CDR1 and CDR2 are GTSNPN and SVGIG (reference sequence). The CDR3 is made up of 14 amino acids. The chain's CDR3 is CAWGVLSGAGGYTF. The CDR3 DNA sequence: TGTGCCTGGGGTGTACTGTCGGGGGCGGGTGGCTACACCTTC.

The chain has TRBV7-3 and TRBJ2-2; no firm D call. The germline gives CDR1 SGHTA, CDR2 FQGTGA. CDR3 length equals 16 residues. Trimming took 5 bases from V and 4 from J, leaving 17 bases between them. Written as DNA, the CDR3 is TGTGCCAGCAGCGTGCGGCCTGCAAAAGGCACCGGGGAGCTGTTTTTT. This encodes CASSVRPAKGTGELFF.

The genes are TRBV11-2 and TRBJ2-7; 14 nucleotides line up with TRBD2. CDR3 length equals 15 residues. Per the germline V gene, CDR1 is SGHAT and CDR2 is FQNNGV. The J segment lost 4 bases and the V segment lost 5 bases, leaving 4 bases of the junction unmatched. This CDR3 is CASSQGLAGEYEQYF. The DNA of the CDR3 is TGTGCCAGCAGCCAGGGACTAGCGGGAGAATACGAGCAGTACTTC.

About this clone: It differs at one base from a far larger clone, so likely a read error. The gene calls are TRBV10-3 and TRBJ2-7; D is perhaps TRBD1 (5 bases). CDR1 is ENHRY and CDR2 is SYGVKD in the germline V gene. The CDR3 is made up of 12 amino acids. As DNA, the CDR3 is TGTGCCATCAGCAGGGAAGGTTACGAGCAGCACTTC. Translating gives CAISREGYEQHF.

The chain joins TRBV30 to TRBJ1-4; D not resolved. This CDR3 region has 15 residues. Germline CDR1 GTSNPN, CDR2 SVGIG (reference sequence). The V gene lost 0 bases and the J gene lost 8 bases, with 16 bases spanning the gap. The CDR3 coding sequence is TGTGCCTGGAGTGTACGTGGCACCAGAGGGGAAAAACTGTTTTTT. Its translation: CAWSVRGTRGEKLFF.

This chain joins TRBV2 and TRBJ1-2, with a possible D match to TRBD1 (6 bases). V was shortened by 8 bases and J by 6 bases, with 19 bases between the two germline ends. Germline CDR1 reads SNHLY; CDR2 reads FYNNEI. CDR3 length: 14 residues. CDR3 nucleotide sequence: TGTGCCAGCTCCGACGTCTTCAGGACAGATGGCTACACCTTC. It codes for CASSDVFRTDGYTF.

J is TRBJ1-5 and V is TRBV30; weak D call: TRBD1 (5 bases). With 3 bases removed from V and 5 bases from J, the gap between germline ends came to 14 bases. Germline V gene data show CDR1 as GTSNPN and CDR2 as SVGIG (reference sequence). CDR3 length: 14 amino acids. The CDR3 spells CAWSRLGQHQPQHF. CDR3 nucleotide sequence: TGTGCCTGGAGCCGGTTGGGGCAGCATCAGCCCCAGCATTTT.

This chain links TRBV30 with TRBJ1-5, with D tentatively TRBD1 (5 bases). The germline V and J ends were trimmed by 4 bases and 1 base, with 14 bases remaining between them. The germline gives CDR1 GTSNPN, CDR2 SVGIG (reference sequence). The CDR3 spans 15 residues. The CDR3 sequence: CAWTGSVGSNQPQHF. In nucleotides, the CDR3 is TGTGCCTGGACAGGGTCGGTTGGGAGCAATCAGCCCCAGCATTTT.

The genes are TRBV10-2 and TRBJ1-3; the D gene is possibly TRBD1 (5 bases). Germline V gives CDR1 WSHSY, CDR2 SAAADI. Trimming cost V 0 bases and J 0 bases, with 6 bases left between them. CDR3 length equals 15 residues. The DNA of the CDR3 is TGCGCCAGCAGTGAGTCCGACAGCTCTGGAAACACCATATATTTT. It is translated as CASSESDSSGNTIYF.

CDR3 region: CASSPRVGIQYF. DNA for the CDR3: TGTGCCAGCAGCCCACGGGTAGGCATTCAGTACTTC. The genes are TRBV6-6 and TRBJ2-4, with D unresolved. This CDR3 is 12 amino acids long. Germline V gene sequence: CDR1 MNHNY, CDR2 SVGAGI (reference sequence). V was trimmed by 6 bases and J by 9 bases, leaving 12 bases between them.

Comment on this clone: This likely traces to a read error, being one base from a far larger clone. Other DNA sequences in the same sample also yield this CDR3. Written as DNA, the CDR3 is TGCGCCAGTAGCCAAGATCTTTGGGACCCCACTGAAGCTTTCTTT. Translated: CASSQDLWDPTEAFF. The chain employs TRBV4-3 and TRBJ1-1; weak D call: TRBD1 (5 bases). The CDR3 covers 15 residues. CDR1 and CDR2 (germline): LGHNA, YSLEER.

The chain uses TRBV27 and TRBJ2-7; TRBD2 matches 13 bases. Germline V gene lookup returns CDR1 MNHEY and CDR2 SMNVEV (reference sequence). Trimming removed 7 bases from V and 4 bases from J; junction bases left unmatched: 1. This CDR3 contains 13 residues. The CDR3 nucleotides are TGTGCCAGCAAGACTAGCGGGAGGTACGAGCAGTACTTC. This gives the protein CASKTSGRYEQYF.